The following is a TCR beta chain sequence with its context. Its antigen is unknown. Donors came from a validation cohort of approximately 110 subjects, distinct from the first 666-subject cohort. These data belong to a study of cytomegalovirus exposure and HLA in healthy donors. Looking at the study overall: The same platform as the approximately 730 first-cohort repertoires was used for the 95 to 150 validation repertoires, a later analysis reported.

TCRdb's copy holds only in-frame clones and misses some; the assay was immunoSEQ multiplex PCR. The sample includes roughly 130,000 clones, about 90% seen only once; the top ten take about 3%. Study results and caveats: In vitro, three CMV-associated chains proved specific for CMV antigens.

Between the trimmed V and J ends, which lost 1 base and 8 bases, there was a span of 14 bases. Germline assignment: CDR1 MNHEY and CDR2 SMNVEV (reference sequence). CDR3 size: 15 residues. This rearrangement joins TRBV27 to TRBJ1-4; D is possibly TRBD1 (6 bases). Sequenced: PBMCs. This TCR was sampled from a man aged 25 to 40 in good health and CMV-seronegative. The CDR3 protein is CASSLLGGAGEKLFF. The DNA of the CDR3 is TGTGCCAGCAGTTTATTAGGGGGGGCCGGGGAAAAACTGTTTTTT.